Below, one TCR beta chain is given with its context. Trimming removed 6 bases from V and 1 base from J, with 6 bases in between. The CDR3 contains 12 residues. Germline CDR1 reads MNHEY; CDR2 reads SVGEGT. This specimen belongs to a study of blood T cell repertoires in COVID-19. Study information: PBMCs, B-cell-depleted T cells, or T cells provided the cDNA or gDNA that made up the material.

Study processing details: Quantification of nucleated cells was approximated via reference gene primer amplification. Clones were sequenced by immunoSEQ multiplex PCR, and TCRdb holds only the in-frame ones, with some missing. That table is the source of V, J and clone size, and D and trimming were worked out from the DNA. The table lists more than 150,000 clones, more than 85% of them singletons, with roughly 7% in the top ten. This chain connects TRBV6-2 or TRBV6-3 to TRBJ2-5, with unresolved D. The TCR was taken from a woman aged 45-65 years who had recovered from COVID-19. The material sequenced was PBMCs or T cells enriched from blood (not recorded which). This CDR3 reads CASSRLQETQYF. The CDR3 DNA sequence: TGTGCCAGCAGCAGACTCCAAGAGACCCAGTACTTC.